These T cell receptor beta chains were read from a single sample in a study of coeliac disease. Here immunoSEQ multiplex PCR was the method, and the copy in TCRdb shows in-frame clones only, minus some. The sample records approximately 7,000 clones, approximately 66% being singletons. The sample was lamina propria lymphocytes from the gut. Every receptor here comes from a man aged 50-60 years with active celiac disease. Both conserved end residues are part of each CDR3. Fields, in order: V gene, clone size, J gene, D gene, CDR3 protein, CDR3 DNA. D genes are given only for firm matches. Expanded clones get a size class; other rows say once, few or many, or leave the size out.

V: TRBV5-1; size: few; J: TRBJ2-7; D: .; CDR3: CASSLDYPYEQYF; DNA: TGCGCCAGCAGCTTGGACTATCCCTACGAGCAGTACTTC
V: TRBV29-1; size: .; J: TRBJ1-2; D: .; CDR3: CSVESSTDNYGYTF; DNA: TGCAGCGTTGAATCGTCAACTGATAACTATGGCTACACCTTC
V: TRBV5-1; size: .; J: TRBJ2-7; D: TRBD1; CDR3: CASSPLRDSSYEQYF; DNA: TGCGCCAGCAGCCCTCTCAGGGACAGTTCCTACGAGCAGTACTTC
V: TRBV19; size: .; J: TRBJ2-3; D: TRBD2; CDR3: CASSVGLAGDRITQYF; DNA: TGTGCCAGTAGTGTCGGACTAGCGGGGGACCGCATTACGCAGTATTTT
V: TRBV5-1; size: few; J: TRBJ1-4; D: .; CDR3: CASSLRESGEKLFF; DNA: TGCGCCAGCAGCTTGAGGGAAAGCGGAGAAAAACTGTTTTTT
V: TRBV27; size: .; J: TRBJ2-7; D: .; CDR3: CASSFAADSTYEQYF; DNA: TGTGCCAGCAGTTTCGCGGCAGACTCTACTTACGAGCAGTACTTC
V: TRBV6-5; size: .; J: TRBJ2-5; D: TRBD2; CDR3: CASSLGTSGSRKTQYF; DNA: TGTGCCAGCAGTTTGGGGACTAGCGGGAGTAGAAAGACCCAGTACTTC
V: TRBV30; size: .; J: TRBJ2-7; D: TRBD1; CDR3: CAWSPGTGGLREYF; DNA: TGTGCCTGGAGCCCCGGGACAGGGGGCCTTCGGGAGTACTTC
V: TRBV11-3; size: .; J: TRBJ1-2; D: .; CDR3: CAIRVDGGYTF; DNA: TGTGCCATCCGGGTGGATGGTGGCTACACCTTC
V: TRBV11-3; size: .; J: TRBJ1-2; D: .; CDR3: CATRTPGGEDGYTF; DNA: TGTGCCACCCGTACCCCCGGAGGGGAGGATGGCTACACCTTC
V: TRBV7-2; size: .; J: TRBJ2-1; D: TRBD2; CDR3: CASSPLASGRIYEQFF; DNA: TGTGCCAGCAGCCCCTTAGCTAGCGGGAGGATCTATGAGCAGTTCTTC
V: TRBV6-1; size: .; J: TRBJ2-3; D: .; CDR3: CASSEWGDTDTQYF; DNA: TGTGCCAGCAGTGAATGGGGAGACACAGATACGCAGTATTTT
V: TRBV6-6; size: .; J: TRBJ2-7; D: TRBD2; CDR3: CASIGSGGQSYEQYF; DNA: TGTGCCAGCATTGGTAGCGGGGGCCAATCCTACGAGCAGTACTTC
V: TRBV10-3; size: .; J: TRBJ1-1; D: .; CDR3: CAISESVGRTNTEAFF; DNA: TGTGCCATCAGTGAGTCGGTGGGGAGGACGAACACTGAAGCTTTCTTT
V: TRBV5-1; size: .; J: TRBJ1-1; D: .; CDR3: CASSLVEGLGEAFF; DNA: TGCGCCAGCAGCTTGGTGGAGGGTTTGGGTGAAGCTTTCTTT
V: TRBV7-9; size: .; J: TRBJ2-1; D: TRBD2; CDR3: CASSVTSGTYNEQFF; DNA: TGTGCCAGCAGCGTGACTAGCGGGACCTACAATGAGCAGTTCTTC
V: TRBV5-4; size: .; J: TRBJ2-5; D: TRBD2; CDR3: CASSLVLAGQETQYF; DNA: TGTGCCAGCAGCTTGGTATTAGCGGGCCAAGAGACCCAGTACTTC
V: TRBV9; size: few; J: TRBJ1-3; D: TRBD1; CDR3: CASSVATFGTGRSGNTIYF; DNA: TGTGCCAGCAGCGTAGCTACGTTTGGGACAGGCCGTTCTGGAAACACCATATATTTT
V: TRBV21-1; size: .; J: TRBJ2-2; D: .; CDR3: CASSKRGRGMANTGELFF; DNA: TGTGCCAGCAGCAAAAGAGGTCGGGGGATGGCGAACACCGGGGAGCTGTTTTTT
V: TRBV6-5; size: .; J: TRBJ2-1; D: TRBD2; CDR3: CASTLAGGPYNEQFF; DNA: TGTGCCAGCACTCTAGCGGGAGGGCCCTACAATGAGCAGTTCTTC
V: TRBV7-9; size: .; J: TRBJ2-5; D: TRBD1; CDR3: CASKDRGFPEETQYF; DNA: TGTGCCAGCAAGGACAGGGGGTTTCCCGAAGAGACCCAGTACTTC
V: TRBV2; size: .; J: TRBJ1-1; D: TRBD1; CDR3: CASGLGQYTEAFF; DNA: TGTGCCAGCGGCTTGGGACAGTACACTGAAGCTTTCTTT
V: TRBV6-5; size: few; J: TRBJ1-2; D: TRBD1; CDR3: CASSYEGGSGYTF; DNA: TGTGCCAGCAGTTACGAAGGGGGCTCGGGCTACACCTTC
V: TRBV19; size: .; J: TRBJ2-4; D: .; CDR3: CASSIGEGRLTKNIQYF; DNA: TGTGCCAGTAGTATAGGGGAAGGGAGGTTGACCAAAAACATTCAGTACTTC
V: TRBV25-1; size: .; J: TRBJ1-2; D: .; CDR3: CASTTGTGGYTF; DNA: TGTGCCAGCACGACAGGAACGGGGGGCTACACCTTC
V: TRBV29-1; size: once; J: TRBJ1-5; D: .; CDR3: CSAMTGGNQPQHF; DNA: TGCAGCGCTATGACAGGCGGCAATCAGCCCCAGCATTTT
V: TRBV19; size: .; J: TRBJ1-3; D: TRBD1; CDR3: CASTRTGGAGNTIYF; DNA: TGTGCCAGTACCCGGACAGGGGGTGCAGGAAACACCATATATTTT
V: TRBV7-3; size: .; J: TRBJ2-2; D: .; CDR3: CASSPRGPTNTGELFF; DNA: TGTGCCAGCAGCCCCAGGGGTCCAACGAACACCGGGGAGCTGTTTTTT
V: TRBV2; size: .; J: TRBJ1-2; D: .; CDR3: CASNGGGGYTF; DNA: TGTGCCAGCAATGGGGGGGGAGGCTACACCTTC
V: TRBV5-4; size: .; J: TRBJ1-1; D: TRBD1; CDR3: CASSLSDRVEAFF; DNA: TGTGCCAGCAGCTTGTCCGACAGGGTTGAAGCTTTCTTT
V: TRBV28; size: .; J: TRBJ1-3; D: .; CDR3: CASSLWAVGNTIYF; DNA: TGTGCCAGCAGTTTATGGGCAGTCGGAAACACCATATATTTT
V: TRBV6-1; size: .; J: TRBJ2-7; D: .; CDR3: CASSPLIATTYEQYF; DNA: TGTGCCAGCAGCCCCCTGATCGCGACAACCTACGAGCAGTACTTC
V: TRBV5-4; size: .; J: TRBJ1-2; D: TRBD1; CDR3: CASSREGAGGYTF; DNA: TGTGCCAGCAGCCGTGAGGGGGCCGGCGGCTACACCTTC
V: TRBV10-3; size: .; J: TRBJ2-1; D: .; CDR3: CAIRGSSYNEQFF; DNA: TGTGCCATCAGGGGGAGCTCCTACAATGAGCAGTTCTTC
V: TRBV10-3; size: .; J: TRBJ2-7; D: TRBD1; CDR3: CAISGGQGGSYYEQYF; DNA: TGTGCCATCAGTGGGGGACAGGGGGGATCCTACTACGAGCAGTACTTC
V: TRBV5-1; size: .; J: TRBJ1-1; D: TRBD1; CDR3: CASSWMGQTNTEAFF; DNA: TGCGCCAGCAGCTGGATGGGACAGACGAACACTGAAGCTTTCTTT
V: TRBV7-3; size: .; J: TRBJ2-3; D: TRBD2; CDR3: CASSLRGGGTDTQYF; DNA: TGTGCCAGCAGCTTACGCGGGGGGGGCACAGATACGCAGTATTTT
V: TRBV7-2; size: .; J: TRBJ2-1; D: .; CDR3: CASSLVGRGPYNEQFF; DNA: TGTGCCAGCAGCTTAGTGGGGCGGGGGCCTTACAATGAGCAGTTCTTC
V: TRBV29-1; size: .; J: TRBJ2-7; D: TRBD1; CDR3: CSVKPGTGVNEQYF; DNA: TGCAGCGTTAAGCCCGGGACAGGGGTAAACGAGCAGTACTTC
V: TRBV11-3; size: few; J: TRBJ2-5; D: .; CDR3: CASSPWTIFETQYF; DNA: TGTGCCAGCAGCCCCTGGACTATTTTTGAGACCCAGTACTTC
V: TRBV12-2; size: .; J: TRBJ1-5; D: .; CDR3: CASRPRAGYNQPQHF; DNA: TGTGCAAGTCGCCCCCGGGCGGGGTACAATCAGCCCCAGCATTTT
V: TRBV15; size: .; J: TRBJ2-5; D: TRBD1; CDR3: CATSTRQGTATQYF; DNA: TGTGCCACCAGCACCAGACAGGGAACAGCTACCCAGTACTTC
V: TRBV27; size: .; J: TRBJ1-1; D: .; CDR3: CASSLWSVNTEAFF; DNA: TGTGCCAGCAGTTTATGGTCGGTGAACACTGAAGCTTTCTTT
V: TRBV29-1; size: .; J: TRBJ2-1; D: .; CDR3: CSVERLGLSFYNEQFF; DNA: TGCAGCGTTGAAAGATTGGGACTTTCATTTTACAATGAGCAGTTCTTC
V: TRBV5-1; size: .; J: TRBJ2-1; D: .; CDR3: CASSGTTGGRYNEQFF; DNA: TGCGCCAGCAGCGGAACTACGGGGGGCCGATACAATGAGCAGTTCTTC
V: TRBV6-1; size: .; J: TRBJ1-4; D: TRBD1; CDR3: CASSLTGDYEKLFF; DNA: TGTGCCAGCAGCTTGACAGGGGATTACGAAAAACTGTTTTTT
V: TRBV18; size: .; J: TRBJ2-3; D: .; CDR3: CASSWATDTQYF; DNA: TGTGCCAGCTCATGGGCCACAGATACGCAGTATTTT
V: TRBV27; size: .; J: TRBJ1-4; D: .; CDR3: CASSLYTGATNEKLFF; DNA: TGTGCCAGCAGTTTATATACCGGGGCAACTAATGAAAAACTGTTTTTT
V: TRBV27; size: .; J: TRBJ2-1; D: .; CDR3: CASSLFGEYYNEQFF; DNA: TGTGCCAGCAGTTTATTCGGGGAGTATTACAATGAGCAGTTCTTC
V: TRBV30; size: .; J: TRBJ1-2; D: .; CDR3: CAWSVTSGDGYTF; DNA: TGTGCCTGGAGTGTAACCTCTGGAGATGGCTACACCTTC
V: TRBV10-1; size: .; J: TRBJ2-1; D: TRBD2; CDR3: CASTPSGGTNEQFF; DNA: TGCGCCAGCACCCCCAGCGGGGGGACGAATGAGCAGTTCTTC
V: TRBV2; size: .; J: TRBJ2-2; D: .; CDR3: CASTLASTELFF; DNA: TGTGCCAGCACGCTAGCGAGTACGGAGCTGTTTTTT
V: TRBV9; size: few; J: TRBJ2-7; D: .; CDR3: CASSSEGLNAYEQYF; DNA: TGTGCCAGCAGCTCAGAGGGTCTGAATGCCTACGAGCAGTACTTC
V: TRBV6-1; size: .; J: TRBJ2-3; D: .; CDR3: CASRLGGAGDTQYF; DNA: TGTGCCAGCAGGCTTGGAGGGGCCGGAGATACGCAGTATTTT